This TCR beta chain was sequenced during a study of PD-1 blockade in classical Hodgkin lymphoma. General observations from the study: Relapsed/refractory patients reportedly had the lowest baseline TCR diversity, below newly diagnosed patients, who were below healthy donors. Compared with baseline, CD4+ but not CD8+ TCR diversity had risen significantly by C4D1. Individuals who commenced nivolumab within less than 1 year of ASCT were excluded.

Generated by immunoSEQ multiplex PCR, the TCRdb table keeps only in-frame clones and is missing some. This table holds some 22,000 clones, about 82% found once. Every patient was affected by relapse after autologous stem cell transplantation, while exposure to brentuximab vedotin was not uniform. CDR1 MNHEY and CDR2 SVGAGI come from the germline V gene. The CDR3 is 11 residues long. V was pared by 8 bases and J by 3 bases, with 7 bases between. In regard to this clone: Its antigen is currently unknown.

This sequence joins TRBV6-5 and TRBJ2-5, with D hard to call. The source was peripheral blood mononuclear cells (PBMCs), collected before the second cycle of nivolumab. The source of this sequence is a human donor with classical Hodgkin lymphoma. The CDR3 loop reads CASSPKETQYF. The CDR3 DNA reads TGTGCCAGCTCTCCGAAAGAGACCCAGTACTTC.